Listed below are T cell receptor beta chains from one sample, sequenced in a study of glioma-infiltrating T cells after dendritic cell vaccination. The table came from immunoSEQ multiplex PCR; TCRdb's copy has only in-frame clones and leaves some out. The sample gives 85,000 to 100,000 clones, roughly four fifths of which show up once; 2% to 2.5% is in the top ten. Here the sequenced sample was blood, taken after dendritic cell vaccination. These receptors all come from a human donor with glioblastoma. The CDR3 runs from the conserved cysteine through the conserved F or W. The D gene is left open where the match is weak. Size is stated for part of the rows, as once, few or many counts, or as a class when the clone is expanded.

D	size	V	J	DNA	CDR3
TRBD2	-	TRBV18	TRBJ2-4	TGTGCCAGCTCACTCGTTAGCGGGGCACTAGCCAAAAACATTCAGTACTTC	CASSLVSGALAKNIQYF
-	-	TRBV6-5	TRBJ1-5	TGTGCCAGCAGTTACTCGTCAGGGAGCAATCAGCCCCAGCATTTT	CASSYSSGSNQPQHF
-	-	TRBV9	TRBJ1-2	TGTGCCAGCAGCGTAGGGGTCTGGGGGGTACTAGGGGATGGCTACACCTTC	CASSVGVWGVLGDGYTF
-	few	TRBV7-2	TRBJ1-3	TGTGCCAGCAGCTTTGACAGTCTCTCTGGAAACACCATATATTTT	CASSFDSLSGNTIYF
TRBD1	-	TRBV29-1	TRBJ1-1	TGCAGCGTCATACAGGGGGCCGCGTACACTGAAGCTTTCTTT	CSVIQGAAYTEAFF
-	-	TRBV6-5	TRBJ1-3	TGTGCCAGCAAGGGAGGGGCTGGAAACACCATATATTTT	CASKGGAGNTIYF
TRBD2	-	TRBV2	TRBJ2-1	TGTGCCAGCAGTTGGGCTAGCGGGGGGGGTAATAATGAGCAGTTCTTC	CASSWASGGGNNEQFF
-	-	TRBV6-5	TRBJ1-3	TGTGCCAGCAGTTTGACTGCACTCTCTGGAAACACCATATATTTT	CASSLTALSGNTIYF
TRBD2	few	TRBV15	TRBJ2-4	TGTGCCACCAGCAGAGACGATGGGACTAGCTTGGTCGACATTCAGTACTTC	CATSRDDGTSLVDIQYF
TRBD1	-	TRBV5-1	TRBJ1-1	TGCGCCAGCAGCTTCACAGGGGGATGGGACACTGAAGCTTTCTTT	CASSFTGGWDTEAFF
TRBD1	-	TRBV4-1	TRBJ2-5	TGCGCCAGCAGCTACCACAGGGGGAGCCAAGAGACCCAGTACTTC	CASSYHRGSQETQYF
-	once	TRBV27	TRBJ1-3	TGTGCCAGCAGACCAATGGGTGCGGGACCAGGAAACACCATATATTTT	CASRPMGAGPGNTIYF